What follows are 22 T cell receptor beta chains derived from one specimen sequenced in a study of regulatory T cells in long-lasting Graves disease. Construction of TCR beta libraries relied on iRepertoire HTBI primers and on Arm-PCR targeting CDR3 regions. Via MiXCR, TCRdb re-called the multiplex PCR reads, giving one row per CDR3 protein. This repertoire shows under 300,000 distinct CDR3 sequences, around 20% found once; its top ten account for about 15%. The time point: newly diagnosed GD, antithyroid drugs for less than 3 months. RNA extracted from PBMCs served as the sequencing template. The sequenced sample was peripheral blood mononuclear cells (PBMCs), obtained at new diagnosis, from a patient treated with antithyroid drugs. All receptors come from a female donor with Graves disease.

This clonotype has ten or more counts. The genes are TRBV18 and TRBJ2-1; D might be TRBD1 (6 bases). CDR1 is KGHSH, CDR2 LQKENI, per germline. V shed 8 bases and J shed 4 bases, with 12 bases lying between them. The CDR3 contains 13 residues. The CDR3 spells CASSPGQYNEQFF. In nucleotides, the CDR3 is TGTGCCAGCAGCCCGGGACAATACAATGAGCAGTTCTTC.

In this sample, this clonotype turned up many times. The rearrangement links TRBV4-2 to TRBJ1-4; D unclear. V was clipped by 0 bases and J by 2 bases, with 7 bases between them. The V gene's germline CDR1 is LGHNA and CDR2 YNFKEQ. The CDR3 length is 15 residues. The CDR3 sequence: CASSQERRTNEKLFF. The CDR3 DNA follows: TGTGCCAGCAGCCAAGAGAGGAGGACTAATGAAAAACTGTTTTTT.

The chain joins TRBV20-1 to TRBJ2-5; D ambiguous. Trimming took 3 bases from V and 10 from J, leaving 9 bases between them. The germline V gene encodes CDR1 DFQATT and CDR2 SNEGSKA (reference sequence). This CDR3 has 10 residues. The CDR3: CSARTAGQYF. The CDR3 coding sequence is TGCAGTGCTAGGACCGCAGGCCAGTACTTC.

Concerning this clonotype: The junction and the germline gene differ at one end; a read error may be behind it. CDR3 protein: CVSSLRTAQETQYF. The CDR3 nucleotides are TGTGTCAGCAGTTTACGGACAGCCCAAGAGACCCAGTACTTC. The chain employs TRBV27 and TRBJ2-5; maybe TRBD1 (6 bases). The CDR3 extends over 14 amino acids. Germline lookup yields CDR1 MNHEY and CDR2 SMNVEV (reference sequence).

This clonotype has more than one count but fewer than ten. The genes are TRBV9 and TRBJ2-1; D remains ambiguous. Germline lookup yields CDR1 SGDLS and CDR2 YYNGEE. The V and J ends lost 5 bases and 0 bases respectively, with 6 bases between them. The CDR3 contains 13 residues. The CDR3 DNA is TGTGCCAGCAGTACGAGCTCCTACAATGAGCAGTTCTTC. Protein: CASSTSSYNEQFF.

This clonotype was found many times. The chain couples TRBV6-2 or TRBV6-3 to TRBJ1-5; no firm D call. V was shortened by 3 bases and J by 0 bases, with 9 bases between the two germline ends. The CDR3 spans 15 residues. CDR1 is MNHEY and CDR2 is SVGEGT in the germline V gene. The CDR3 is CASSYWETSNQPQHF. The CDR3 DNA reads TGTGCCAGCAGTTATTGGGAAACTAGCAATCAGCCCCAGCATTTT.

Details on this clonotype: This may stem from a read error, because a much larger clone lies one nucleotide away. J is TRBJ2-7 and V is TRBV7-2; no clear D. The CDR3 is made up of 11 amino acids. Germline lookup yields CDR1 SGHTA and CDR2 FQGNSA. V was trimmed by 2 bases and J by 5 bases, leaving 4 bases between them. The CDR3 here is CASSLIDEQYF. The CDR3 DNA sequence: TGTGCCAGCAGCTTAATCGACGAGCAGTACTTC.

The V gene is TRBV30, the J gene TRBJ2-1, with TRBD2 matching 10 bases. Losses at the gene ends were 0 bases for V and 4 bases for J; bases not matched to a gene: 3. Per germline, CDR1 GTSNPN and CDR2 SVGIG (reference sequence). This CDR3 is built from 15 residues. The CDR3 sequence: CAWSVWTSGYNEQFF. The CDR3, as DNA: TGTGCCTGGAGTGTCTGGACTAGCGGATACAATGAGCAGTTCTTC.

This clonotype showed up many times. The chain combines TRBV7-9 with TRBJ2-1, with 8 nucleotides matching TRBD1. Trimming cost V 5 bases and J 5 bases; bases outside gene matches: 14. The CDR3 has 17 residues. Germline V gene sequence: CDR1 SEHNR, CDR2 FQNEAQ (reference sequence). The CDR3 nucleotides are TGTGCCAGCAGCCGTGTGACACAGGGGGATGGGGACAATGAGCAGTTCTTC. Protein: CASSRVTQGDGDNEQFF.

This clonotype was recorded at least ten times. The chain has TRBV20-1 and TRBJ2-1; 12 positions agree with TRBD2. Germline loops: CDR1 DFQATT, CDR2 SNEGSKA (reference sequence). This CDR3 is 16 amino acids long. V lost 3 bases to trimming and J lost 9 bases; unmatched junction nucleotides: 12. The DNA for the CDR3 is TGCAGTGCTAGTTACGGGGCTAGCGGGGGGGCGGGTGAGCAGTTCTTC. Translating it yields CSASYGASGGAGEQFF.

About this clonotype: Just one base apart from a much larger clone, this may be a read error. This chain links TRBV12-3 or TRBV12-4 with TRBJ2-1; D is perhaps TRBD1 or TRBD2 (5 bases each). The CDR3 consists of 13 residues. This chain's CDR3 is CAGSLEGYYEQFF. In nucleotides, the CDR3 is TGTGCCGGCAGTTTAGAGGGGTACTATGAGCAGTTCTTC.

Note on this clonotype: One base away lies a much larger clone, so this may be a sequencing read error. The chain joins TRBV5-6 to TRBJ2-3; 7 bases map to TRBD2. The J call may be incorrect, as the DNA end agrees better with TRBJ2-5. CDR3 length equals 15 residues. The germline gives CDR1 SGHDT, CDR2 YYEEEE. The CDR3 protein is CASSFGGRGRETQYF. The CDR3 DNA is TGTGCCAGCAGCTTCGGTGGGAGGGGTCGAGAGACCCAGTACTTC.

This clonotype was seen ten or more times. The J gene is TRBJ2-5, the V gene TRBV7-9, with D perhaps assigned TRBD1 or TRBD2 (5 bases each). V gave up 9 bases and J gave up 7 bases, with 21 bases separating them. The length of the CDR3 is 14 residues. CDR1 and CDR2 from the germline V gene are SEHNR and FQNEAQ (reference sequence). CDR3 DNA sequence: TGTGCCAGTACCCCATGGGGGAACCGAGGGACCCAGTACTTC. It encodes CASTPWGNRGTQYF.

The table lists this clonotype with many counts. The chain uses TRBV28 and TRBJ2-1, with TRBD1 matching 10 bases. The ends lost 5 bases at V and 0 bases at J; junction bases unmatched: 4. The CDR3 has 16 amino acids. From germline, CDR1 is MDHEN and CDR2 SYDVKM. The chain's CDR3 is CASSPRDRGSYNEQFF. CDR3 nucleotide sequence: TGTGCCAGCAGTCCACGGGACAGGGGCTCCTACAATGAGCAGTTCTTC.

This clonotype was seen many times. The chain employs TRBV5-4 and TRBJ1-1; D gene uncertain. CDR1 and CDR2 (germline): SGHNT, YYREEE (reference sequence). Trimming stripped 0 bases from V and 1 base from J, with 10 bases between. The CDR3 contains 15 residues. CDR3 residues: CASSLGVGGNTEAFF. In nucleotides, the CDR3 is TGTGCCAGCAGCTTGGGGGTTGGAGGGAACACTGAAGCTTTCTTT.

This clonotype was detected a few times. A far bigger clonotype differs at one base, so this is likely a read error. The V and J genes are TRBV5-6 and TRBJ2-7; 9 bases map to TRBD1. The CDR3 covers 13 residues. CDR1 and CDR2 (germline): SGHDT, YYEEEE. Germline trimming cut 4 bases from V and 6 bases from J; bases unmatched to any gene: 5. CDR3: CASSRDREGEQYF. DNA for the CDR3: TGTGCCAGCAGCCGGGACAGGGAAGGCGAGCAGTACTTC.

The sample holds a few counts of this clonotype. The chain recombines TRBV10-3 with TRBJ1-1, with a possible D match to TRBD1 (6 bases). V was trimmed by 6 bases and J by 3 bases, leaving 17 bases between them. Germline CDR1 is ENHRY and CDR2 is SYGVKD. The CDR3 consists of 15 residues. This CDR3 is CAIRGGAGVDTEAFF. As DNA, the CDR3 is TGTGCCATCAGAGGGGGGGCGGGGGTCGACACTGAAGCTTTCTTT.

In its sample, this clonotype was seen many times. This chain links TRBV3-1 with TRBJ1-2, with D uncertain. Between the trimmed V and J ends, which lost 1 base and 7 bases, there was a span of 7 bases. The CDR3 extends over 12 amino acids. Germline V gene lookup returns CDR1 LGHDT and CDR2 YNNKEL (reference sequence). CDR3 residues: CASSQATGGYTF. CDR3 nucleotides: TGTGCCAGCAGCCAAGCCACCGGTGGCTACACCTTC.

Ten or more counts support this clonotype. The chain is built from TRBV29-1 and TRBJ2-2; D not resolved. Germline lookup yields CDR1 SQVTM and CDR2 ANQGSEA. The CDR3 loop spans 13 amino acids. The V and J ends lost 5 bases and 5 bases respectively, with 12 bases between them. The CDR3 here is CSVHDVRTGELFF. CDR3 nucleotides: TGCAGCGTTCATGACGTGCGGACCGGGGAGCTGTTTTTT.

This clonotype came up many times. The chain uses TRBV6-1 and TRBJ1-5; 8 positions match TRBD1. J gave up 6 bases and V 8 bases, and 3 bases lay outside the gene matches. CDR3 length: 12 amino acids. Germline V gives CDR1 MNHNS, CDR2 SASEGT. This chain's CDR3 is CASVDRGQPQHF. The CDR3 DNA reads TGTGCCAGCGTTGACAGGGGTCAGCCCCAGCATTTT.

This clonotype came up many times. The V call is TRBV12-5, the J call TRBJ2-5; perhaps TRBD2 as D (6 bases). CDR1 LGHNT and CDR2 FRNRAP come from the germline V gene. V shed 5 bases and J shed 5 bases, with 21 bases lying between them. This CDR3 is 16 amino acids long. CDR3 loop: CASGPPRFKEGETQYF. In nucleotides, the CDR3 is TGTGCTAGTGGTCCGCCACGATTCAAGGAGGGGGAGACCCAGTACTTC.

This clonotype was counted many times. The CDR3 DNA follows: TGTGCCAGCAGCCCGCCCACGGCAGGGGACATTCAGTACTTC. This encodes CASSPPTAGDIQYF. The rearrangement joins TRBV9 to TRBJ2-4; maybe TRBD1 (6 bases). V was pared by 4 bases and J by 8 bases, with 16 bases between. Germline assignment: CDR1 SGDLS and CDR2 YYNGEE. The CDR3 is made up of 14 amino acids.